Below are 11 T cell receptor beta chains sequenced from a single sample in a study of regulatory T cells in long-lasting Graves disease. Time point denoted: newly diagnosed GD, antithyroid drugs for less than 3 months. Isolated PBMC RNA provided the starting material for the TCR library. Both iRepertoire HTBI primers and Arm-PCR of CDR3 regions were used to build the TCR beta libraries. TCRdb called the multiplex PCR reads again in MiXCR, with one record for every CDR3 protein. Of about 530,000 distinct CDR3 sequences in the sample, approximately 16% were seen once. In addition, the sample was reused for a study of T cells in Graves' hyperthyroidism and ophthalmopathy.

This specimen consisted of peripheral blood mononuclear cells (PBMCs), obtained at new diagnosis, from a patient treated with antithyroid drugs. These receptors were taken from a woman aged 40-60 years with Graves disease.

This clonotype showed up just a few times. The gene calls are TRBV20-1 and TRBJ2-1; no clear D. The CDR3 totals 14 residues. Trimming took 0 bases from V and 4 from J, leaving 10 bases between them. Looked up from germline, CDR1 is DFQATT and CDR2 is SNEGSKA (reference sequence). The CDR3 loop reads CSARDIGRYNEQFF. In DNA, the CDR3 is TGCAGTGCTAGAGATATAGGACGATACAATGAGCAGTTCTTC.

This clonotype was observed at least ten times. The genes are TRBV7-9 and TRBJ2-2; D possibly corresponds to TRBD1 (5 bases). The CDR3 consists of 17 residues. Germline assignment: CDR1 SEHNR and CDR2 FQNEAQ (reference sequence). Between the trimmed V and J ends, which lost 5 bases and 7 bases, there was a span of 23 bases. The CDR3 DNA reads TGTGCCAGCAGCCCCTTTTCAGGGTCATTCCGAGTCGGGGAGCTGTTTTTT. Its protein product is CASSPFSGSFRVGELFF.

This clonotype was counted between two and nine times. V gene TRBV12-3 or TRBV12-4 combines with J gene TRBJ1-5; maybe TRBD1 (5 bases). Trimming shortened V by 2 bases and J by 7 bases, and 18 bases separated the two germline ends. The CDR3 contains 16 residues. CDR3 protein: CASSLWSGGDKQPQHF. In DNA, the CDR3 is TGTGCCAGCAGTTTATGGAGCGGAGGGGATAAACAGCCCCAGCATTTT.

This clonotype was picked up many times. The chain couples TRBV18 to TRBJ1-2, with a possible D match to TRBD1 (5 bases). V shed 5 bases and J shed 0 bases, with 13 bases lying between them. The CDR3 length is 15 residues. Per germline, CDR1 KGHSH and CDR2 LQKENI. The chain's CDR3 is CASSSGYGTNYGYTF. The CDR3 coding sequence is TGTGCCAGCTCATCAGGGTACGGAACTAACTATGGCTACACCTTC.

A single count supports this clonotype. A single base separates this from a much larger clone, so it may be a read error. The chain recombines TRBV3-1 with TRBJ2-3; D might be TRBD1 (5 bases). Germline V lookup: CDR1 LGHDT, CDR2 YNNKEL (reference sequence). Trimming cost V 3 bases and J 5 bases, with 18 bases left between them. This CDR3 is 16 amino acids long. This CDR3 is CASSQDTRLSGDTQYF. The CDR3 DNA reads TGTGCCAGCAGCCAGGACACCAGACTCTCAGGAGATACGCAGTATTTT.

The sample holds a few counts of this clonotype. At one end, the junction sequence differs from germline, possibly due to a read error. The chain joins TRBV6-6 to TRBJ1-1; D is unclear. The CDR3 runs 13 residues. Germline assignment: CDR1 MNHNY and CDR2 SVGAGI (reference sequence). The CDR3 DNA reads TGTGCCAGCAGTTACTCGTCGGGCACTGAAGCTTCCTTT. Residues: CASSYSSGTEASF.

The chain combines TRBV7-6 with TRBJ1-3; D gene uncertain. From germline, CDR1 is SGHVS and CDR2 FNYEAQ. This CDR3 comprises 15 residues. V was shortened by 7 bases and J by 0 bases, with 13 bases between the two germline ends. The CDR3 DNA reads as TGTGCCAGCACTGCTTACCCGGGCTCTGGAAACACCATATATTTT. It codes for CASTAYPGSGNTIYF.

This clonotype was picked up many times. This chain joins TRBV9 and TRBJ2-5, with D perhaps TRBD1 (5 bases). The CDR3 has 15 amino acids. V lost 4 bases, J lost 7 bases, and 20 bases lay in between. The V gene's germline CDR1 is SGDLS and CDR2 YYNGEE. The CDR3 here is CASSPTPGRAGTQYF. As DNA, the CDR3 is TGTGCCAGCAGCCCTACTCCGGGCAGGGCTGGGACCCAGTACTTC.

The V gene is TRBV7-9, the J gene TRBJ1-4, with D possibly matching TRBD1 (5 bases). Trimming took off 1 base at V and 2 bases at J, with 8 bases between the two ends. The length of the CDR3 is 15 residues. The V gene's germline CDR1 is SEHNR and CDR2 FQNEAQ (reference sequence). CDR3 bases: TGTGCCAGCAGCTTAGAACAGGCGACTAATGAAAAACTGTTTTTT. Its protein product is CASSLEQATNEKLFF.

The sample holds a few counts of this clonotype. The CDR3 nucleotides read TGCGCCAGCAGCTCCGGATCCATACCCTCCGCTGGAAACACCATATATTTT. Its protein is CASSSGSIPSAGNTIYF. The chain recombines TRBV5-1 with TRBJ1-3; D gene uncertain. Trimming took 3 bases from V and 2 from J, leaving 18 bases between them. CDR3 size: 17 residues. Germline V gives CDR1 SGHRS, CDR2 YFSETQ.

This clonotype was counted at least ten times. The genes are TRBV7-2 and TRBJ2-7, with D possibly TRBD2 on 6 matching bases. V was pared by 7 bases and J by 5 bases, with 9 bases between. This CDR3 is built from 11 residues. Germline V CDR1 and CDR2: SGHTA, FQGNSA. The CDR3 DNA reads TGTGCCAGCAACCGCGGGAACGAGCAGTACTTC. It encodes CASNRGNEQYF.